These 29 T cell receptor beta chains share one sample of origin, sequenced in a study of blood T cell repertoires in COVID-19. Repertoires were generated with immunoSEQ multiplex PCR, while TCRdb's copy carries only in-frame clones and drops some. The data contain 100,000 to 120,000 clones, 85% of them singletons. Material for sequencing was peripheral blood. These receptors all come from a human donor in a cohort sampled during active COVID-19.

V is TRBV10-2 and J is TRBJ1-5; the match to TRBD1 covers 8 bases. Germline V gene sequence: CDR1 WSHSY, CDR2 SAAADI. V lost 7 bases and J lost 0; bases outside the gene matches: 5. The CDR3 extends over 15 amino acids. DNA for the CDR3: TGCGCCAGCATGTCGGACAGGGATAGCAATCAGCCCCAGCATTTT. Protein: CASMSDRDSNQPQHF.

Written as DNA, the CDR3 is TGTGCCAGCAGTTCGGACAACTCTGGGGCCAACGTCCTGACTTTC. It encodes CASSSDNSGANVLTF. The V gene is TRBV28, the J gene TRBJ2-6; tentative D call: TRBD1 (5 bases). V shed 4 bases and J shed 0 bases, with 7 bases lying between them. Germline loops: CDR1 MDHEN, CDR2 SYDVKM. CDR3 size: 15 residues.

This clone was counted a few times. The chain is built from TRBV3-1 (or the pseudogene TRBV3-2) and TRBJ1-5, with a weak D call TRBD1 (6 bases). In germline, CDR1 is LGHDT, CDR2 YNNKEL (reference sequence). The CDR3 loop spans 15 amino acids. Deletions cut 0 bases from V and 7 bases from J, with 13 bases between. For the CDR3, the DNA is TGTGCCAGCAGCCAAGAGGCAGGGGCTGGGCAGCCCCAGCATTTT. Translated, it gives CASSQEAGAGQPQHF.

The count of this clone is one. Written as DNA, the CDR3 is TGTGCCAGCACTGAGTTCCGACAGGGGGCGCGGGACGTACCTGAAAAACTGTTTTTT. Protein: CASTEFRQGARDVPEKLFF. The chain has TRBV6-1 and TRBJ1-4, with 10 bases identical to TRBD1. Germline-derived CDR1 and CDR2 are MNHNS and SASEGT. The CDR3 has 19 amino acids. The ends lost 7 bases at V and 7 bases at J; junction bases unmatched: 21.

This clone was counted a single time. The genes are TRBV5-1 and TRBJ1-3, with D perhaps TRBD1 (5 bases). Trimming stripped 0 bases from V and 4 bases from J, with 8 bases between. CDR1 SGHRS and CDR2 YFSETQ come from the germline V gene. This CDR3 region has 14 residues. CDR3 in DNA: TGCGCCAGCAGCTTGGCAGGGTCGGGAAACACCATATATTTT. The encoded protein is CASSLAGSGNTIYF.

The rearrangement joins TRBV3-1 (or the pseudogene TRBV3-2) to TRBJ2-5; a possible D gene is TRBD1 (6 bases). CDR1 is LGHDT, CDR2 YNNKEL, per germline (reference sequence). The germline V and J ends were trimmed by 3 bases and 1 base, with 9 bases remaining between them. This CDR3 is built from 14 residues. CDR3 sequence reads: CASSQDSFQETQYF. CDR3 nucleotide sequence: TGTGCCAGCAGCCAGGACAGTTTCCAAGAGACCCAGTACTTC.

This chain joins TRBV28 and TRBJ1-4; a weak D match, TRBD1 (6 bases). Germline CDR1 reads MDHEN; CDR2 reads SYDVKM. Deletions cut 6 bases from V and 4 bases from J, with 18 bases between. The CDR3 runs 16 residues. CDR3 residues: CASRPSGQSHNEKLFF. The CDR3 DNA sequence: TGTGCCAGCAGACCCTCCGGACAGTCACATAATGAAAAACTGTTTTTT. Looking up the rest from reference TRBV28 and TRBJ1-4 gives the full variable domain: DVKVTQSSRYLVKRTGEKVFLECVQDMDHENMFWYRQDPGLGLRLIYFSYDVKMKEKGDIPEGYSVSREKKERFSLILESASTNQTSMYLCASRPSGQSHNEKLFFGSGTQLSVL.

V usage is TRBV6-5 and J usage is TRBJ2-1; the match to TRBD1 covers 10 bases. Trimming at V came to 8 bases and at J to 7 bases, leaving 5 bases not matched to a gene. The V gene's germline CDR1 is MNHEY and CDR2 SVGAGI. The CDR3 contains 13 residues. CDR3 in amino acids: CASHRTGGNEQFF. In DNA, the CDR3 is TGTGCCAGCCACAGGACAGGGGGGAATGAGCAGTTCTTC.

This rearrangement joins TRBV5-4 to TRBJ2-5, with D maybe TRBD1 (5 bases). Trimming removed 1 base at V and 5 bases at J, with 12 bases between. The CDR3 sequence is 14 residues long. Germline CDR1 is SGHNT and CDR2 is YYREEE (reference sequence). This chain's CDR3 is CASSLKSGSETQYF. Here the CDR3 DNA reads TGTGCCAGCAGCTTGAAGTCAGGGTCTGAGACCCAGTACTTC.

The V call is TRBV5-1, the J call TRBJ1-1; 8 positions match TRBD1. V was pared by 5 bases and J by 4 bases, with 13 bases of the junction left unmatched. The CDR3 is 16 amino acids. Germline CDR1 is SGHRS and CDR2 is YFSETQ. The CDR3 is CASRGGDGRGLTEAFF. The DNA of the CDR3 is TGCGCCAGCAGGGGCGGAGATGGCAGGGGGCTCACTGAAGCTTTCTTT. Looking up the rest from reference TRBV5-1 and TRBJ1-1 gives the full variable domain: KAGVTQTPRYLIKTRGQQVTLSCSPISGHRSVSWYQQTPGQGLQFLFEYFSETQRNKGNFPGRFSGRQFSNSRSEMNVSTLELGDSALYLCASRGGDGRGLTEAFFGQGTRLTVV.

CDR3 amino acids: CSASTGQFNYGYTF. The CDR3 DNA reads TGCAGTGCTAGTACGGGACAATTTAACTATGGCTACACCTTC. The rearrangement uses TRBV20-1 and TRBJ1-2; tentatively, D is TRBD1 (6 bases). The length of the CDR3 is 14 residues. Deletions cut 3 bases from V and 1 base from J, with 12 bases between. Germline V gene lookup returns CDR1 DFQATT and CDR2 SNEGSKA (reference sequence).

The CDR3 DNA follows: TGTGCCAGCAGTGAAGGAGGGGGGGGGTTCGCCGAGCAGTACTTC. Protein sequence: CASSEGGGGFAEQYF. The chain combines TRBV6-1 with TRBJ2-7, with a possible D match to TRBD2 (7 bases). Germline CDR1 MNHNS, CDR2 SASEGT. Trimming stripped 1 base from V and 6 bases from J, with 16 bases between. This CDR3 spans 15 amino acids.

The chain uses TRBV30 and TRBJ2-7, with a possible D match to TRBD1 (6 bases). V lost 5 bases to trimming and J lost 3 bases, with 14 bases between them. Germline V gene lookup returns CDR1 GTSNPN and CDR2 SVGIG (reference sequence). The CDR3 has 13 amino acids. This CDR3 reads CAWRSRGNYEQYF. CDR3 nucleotide sequence: TGTGCCTGGCGATCGAGGGGGAACTACGAGCAGTACTTC. The full variable domain, completed using reference TRBV30 and TRBJ2-7, is SQTIHQWPATLVQPVGSPLSLECTVEGTSNPNLYWYRQAAGRGLQLLFYSVGIGQISSEVPQNLSASRPQDRQFILSSKKLLLSDSGFYLCAWRSRGNYEQYFGPGTRLTVT.

This clone has a count of ten or more. The rearrangement uses TRBV19 and TRBJ1-5; 8 nucleotides match TRBD1. The CDR3 covers 14 residues. V was pared by 4 bases and J by 2 bases, with 1 base of the junction left unmatched. The germline CDR1 and CDR2 sequences are LNHDA and SQIVND (reference sequence). CDR3 in amino acids: CASSKDRGNQPQHF. The CDR3 nucleotides read TGTGCCAGTAGTAAGGACAGGGGCAATCAGCCCCAGCATTTT.

V is TRBV5-1 and J is TRBJ1-1; TRBD1 might be the D (5 bases). Germline CDR1 reads SGHRS; CDR2 reads YFSETQ. Trimming cost V 4 bases and J 4 bases, with 17 bases left between them. This CDR3 is built from 15 residues. The CDR3 DNA follows: TGCGCCAGCAGCGCGGGAATGGGGGAGGTCACTGAAGCTTTCTTT. This sequence encodes CASSAGMGEVTEAFF.

The CDR3 here is CASSSLGTEAFF. The CDR3 DNA reads TGTGCCAGCAGCTCTCTAGGCACTGAAGCTTTCTTT. The chain has TRBV11-3 and TRBJ1-1; no clear D. The CDR3 is 12 residues long. The ends were cut back, 4 bases at V and 4 bases at J, with 7 bases in the middle. Germline CDR1 reads SGHNT; CDR2 reads YENEEA.

The chain carries TRBV4-1 and TRBJ1-1, with TRBD1 matching over 7 bases. Trimming cost V 5 bases and J 4 bases; bases outside gene matches: 16. Germline assignment: CDR1 MGHRA and CDR2 YSYEKL. This CDR3 region has 17 residues. The CDR3 protein is CASSGGGTLTGRTEAFF. In DNA, the CDR3 is TGCGCCAGCAGCGGGGGCGGAACCCTGACAGGGCGCACTGAAGCTTTCTTT.

This rearrangement joins TRBV5-1 to TRBJ1-5, with 9 bases that match TRBD1. The CDR3 extends over 15 amino acids. Unmatched junction bases numbered 8, after V lost 4 bases and J lost 6 bases. Per the germline V gene, CDR1 is SGHRS and CDR2 is YFSETQ. The DNA of the CDR3 is TGCGCCAGCAGCCCCGGGACAGGGTCCGCTCAGCCCCAGCATTTT. Translation: CASSPGTGSAQPQHF.

This clone came up once. The chain uses TRBV29-1 and TRBJ1-2; 10 bases line up with TRBD1. The CDR3 totals 13 residues. Losses at the gene ends were 7 bases for V and 8 bases for J; bases not matched to a gene: 10. Germline-derived CDR1 and CDR2 are SQVTM and ANQGSEA. CDR3 protein: CSAKTGGKSGYTF. The CDR3, as DNA: TGCAGCGCAAAGACAGGGGGCAAATCGGGCTACACCTTC.

This clone was counted a single time. In DNA, the CDR3 is TGTGCCAGCAGTGAATTGGGGGACAGCTTCTATGGCTACACCTTC. Its protein product is CASSELGDSFYGYTF. V is TRBV25-1 and J is TRBJ1-2; TRBD1 aligns across 7 bases. The CDR3 is made up of 15 amino acids. Germline values: CDR1 MGHDK, CDR2 SYGVNS. J gave up 4 bases and V 1 base, and 6 bases lay outside the gene matches.

This clone was picked up a small number of times. The chain recombines TRBV10-3 with TRBJ1-1, with D hard to call. This CDR3 has 13 residues. Germline V gene sequence: CDR1 ENHRY, CDR2 SYGVKD. V lost 4 bases and J lost 1, with 7 bases in between. In DNA form, the CDR3 reads TGTGCCATCAGTGGGGCATCGAACACTGAAGCTTTCTTT. This sequence encodes CAISGASNTEAFF.

The chain recombines TRBV19 with TRBJ1-2; D perhaps matches TRBD1 (5 bases). The CDR3 has 15 residues. The V gene lost 0 bases and the J gene lost 4 bases, with 12 bases spanning the gap. CDR1 LNHDA and CDR2 SQIVND come from the germline V gene (reference sequence). The CDR3 loop reads CASSIDLRDSYGYTF. CDR3 nucleotides: TGTGCCAGTAGTATAGATCTCCGAGACAGCTATGGCTACACCTTC.

The CDR3 is CASSRGQGDRRGYTF. The DNA for the CDR3 is TGTGCCAGCAGCCGGGGACAGGGGGATCGTCGTGGCTACACCTTC. This sequence joins TRBV11-1 and TRBJ1-2; 11 nucleotides agree with TRBD1. CDR3 length: 15 residues. The germline gives CDR1 SGHAT, CDR2 FQDESV (reference sequence). V was pared by 5 bases and J by 7 bases, with 9 bases of the junction left unmatched. Variable domain in full (rest from reference TRBV11-1 and TRBJ1-2): EAEVAQSPRYKITEKSQAVAFWCDPISGHATLYWYRQILGQGPELLVQFQDESVVDDSQLPKDRFSAERLKGVDSTLKIQPAELGDSAMYLCASSRGQGDRRGYTFGSGTRLTVV.

This clone was counted a few times. This chain uses TRBV7-2 with TRBJ1-5, with D perhaps TRBD1 (5 bases). V was clipped by 5 bases and J by 6 bases, with 8 bases between them. CDR3 length: 12 amino acids. Germline V gene lookup returns CDR1 SGHTA and CDR2 FQGNSA. As DNA, the CDR3 is TGTGCCAGCAGCCCTAGGGGTCAGCCCCAGCATTTT. Residues: CASSPRGQPQHF.

This sequence joins TRBV5-8 and TRBJ1-6; 9 nucleotides line up with TRBD1. Germline lookup yields CDR1 SGHTS and CDR2 YDEGEE. V shed 2 bases and J 8 bases; nucleotides not matched to a gene: 5. The CDR3 contains 15 residues. CDR3 sequence reads: CASSFRGTGYSPLHF. CDR3 DNA sequence: TGTGCCAGCAGCTTTCGAGGGACAGGGTATTCACCCCTCCACTTT.

The chain couples TRBV7-8 to TRBJ2-1, with D perhaps matching TRBD1 (5 bases). Germline CDR1 SGHVS, CDR2 FQNEAQ. There are 13 residues in the CDR3. V lost 4 bases to trimming and J lost 9 bases, with 13 bases between them. CDR3 sequence: CASSWNMQGEQFF. The CDR3 DNA follows: TGTGCCAGCAGCTGGAACATGCAGGGTGAGCAGTTCTTC.

This rearrangement joins TRBV7-6 to TRBJ2-6; 8 positions match TRBD1. After removal of 5 bases from V and 3 bases from J, the junction contained 15 bases not matched to a gene. This CDR3 has 19 amino acids. Germline lookup yields CDR1 SGHVS and CDR2 FNYEAQ. CDR3: CASSPRQGAPLIGANVLTF. The CDR3, as DNA: TGTGCCAGCAGCCCACGTCAGGGGGCACCGCTTATTGGGGCCAACGTCCTGACTTTC.

This chain connects TRBV5-1 to TRBJ2-3; TRBD2 matches 8 bases. Looked up from germline, CDR1 is SGHRS and CDR2 is YFSETQ. This CDR3 spans 17 amino acids. With 0 bases clipped from V and 3 bases from J, the junction kept 9 bases outside the gene matches. This CDR3 is CASSLGLASGGTDTQYF. CDR3 nucleotide sequence: TGCGCCAGCAGCTTGGGACTAGCGTCCGGCGGAACAGATACGCAGTATTTT.

The genes are TRBV19 and TRBJ1-2, with TRBD1 as a possible D gene (5 bases). From germline, CDR1 is LNHDA and CDR2 SQIVND (reference sequence). This CDR3 has 13 amino acids. V dropped 3 bases and J dropped 4 bases, with 9 bases sitting between them. The CDR3 nucleotides are TGTGCCAGTAGTATCAGGGAGGGCTATGGCTACACCTTC. The encoded protein is CASSIREGYGYTF.